The next 19 T cell receptor beta chains were all read from a single sample in a study of response to subunit inactivated influenza vaccine. TCRdb reprocessed the RT-PCR reads with MiXCR, giving one entry per CDR3 protein. This sample has about 700,000 distinct CDR3 sequences, with 15% to 18% found just once. This material consisted of PBMCs from blood, taken approximately 12 days after vaccination. These receptors were taken from a man aged 45-65 years who received an inactivated influenza vaccine.

Here the CDR3 DNA reads TGTGCCAGCAGTTTCGGAGGGTCGACAGGCAATGAGCAGTTCTTC. Translating it yields CASSFGGSTGNEQFF. This chain joins TRBV28 and TRBJ2-1; D tentatively reads TRBD1 or TRBD2 (6 bases each). The CDR3 spans 15 residues. The V end lost 3 bases, the J end lost 6 bases, and 15 bases lay between the germline ends. CDR1 is MDHEN, CDR2 SYDVKM, per germline.

The table lists this clonotype with many counts. This sequence joins TRBV7-9 and TRBJ2-1, with 8 bases identical to TRBD2. This CDR3 spans 13 amino acids. Losses at the gene ends were 1 base for V and 10 bases for J; bases not matched to a gene: 3. Germline assignment: CDR1 SEHNR and CDR2 FQNEAQ (reference sequence). The CDR3 protein is CASSLGGRFEQFF. The CDR3, as DNA: TGTGCCAGCAGCTTAGGCGGGAGGTTCGAGCAGTTCTTC.

The V gene is TRBV27, the J gene TRBJ2-5; 7 positions match TRBD2. Trimming took 6 bases from V and 4 from J; bases not matched to a gene: 17. The CDR3 is made up of 17 amino acids. Per the germline V gene, CDR1 is MNHEY and CDR2 is SMNVEV (reference sequence). The CDR3 loop is CASSMLWGVGRPETQYF. The DNA of the CDR3 is TGTGCCAGCAGCATGCTTTGGGGGGTCGGGAGGCCAGAGACCCAGTACTTC.

This clonotype was observed a single time. V and J are TRBV9 and TRBJ1-2; 8 bases align to TRBD1. Trimming at V came to 3 bases and at J to 4 bases, leaving 8 bases not matched to a gene. The CDR3 loop spans 15 amino acids. Germline CDR1 SGDLS, CDR2 YYNGEE. In DNA form, the CDR3 reads TGTGCCAGCAGCGGAGGACAGGGAGACTTCTATGGCTACACCTTC. Protein: CASSGGQGDFYGYTF. Full variable domain (outside the CDR3, taken from reference TRBV9 and TRBJ1-2): DSGVTQTPKHLITATGQRVTLRCSPRSGDLSVYWYQQSLDQGLQFLIQYYNGEERAKGNILERFSAQQFPDLHSELNLSSLELGDSALYFCASSGGQGDFYGYTFGSGTRLTVV.

In this sample, this clonotype turned up a few times. The CDR3 nucleotides are TGTGCCAGCAGCTTGGGGTCCTTAATTAGCGTTACAGATACGCAGTATTTT. Its protein product is CASSLGSLISVTDTQYF. This rearrangement joins TRBV7-2 to TRBJ2-3; D perhaps matches TRBD2 (5 bases). This CDR3 has 17 residues. Germline CDR1 SGHTA, CDR2 FQGNSA. V was clipped by 3 bases and J by 3 bases, with 19 bases between them.

This clonotype was recorded many times. This chain uses TRBV12-3 or TRBV12-4 with TRBJ2-5, with TRBD1 matching over 7 bases. V dropped 3 bases and J dropped 5; count of bases not matched to a gene: 3. CDR3 size: 13 residues. Here the CDR3 DNA reads TGTGCCAGCAGTTTCAGACAGGGCGAGACCCAGTACTTC. Amino acid sequence: CASSFRQGETQYF.

This clonotype was counted a few times. This sequence joins TRBV10-3 and TRBJ1-2; 7 bases fit TRBD1. CDR1 is ENHRY, CDR2 SYGVKD, per germline. This CDR3 has 13 amino acids. V lost 4 bases and J lost 3; bases outside the gene matches: 2. CDR3 bases: TGTGCCATCAGTGCCGGGACAGACTATGGCTACACCTTC. Translation: CAISAGTDYGYTF.

The sample holds a few counts of this clonotype. CDR3 in DNA: TGTGCCAGCAGCTTGTGGACTAGCGGGGGCCACACCGGGGAGCTGTTTTTT. It specifies CASSLWTSGGHTGELFF. V is TRBV5-6 and J is TRBJ2-2; 13 nucleotides agree with TRBD2. Germline CDR1 reads SGHDT; CDR2 reads YYEEEE. The V segment lost 1 base and the J segment 3 bases; nucleotides outside the gene matches: 3. The CDR3 is 17 amino acids.

This chain links TRBV6-2 or TRBV6-3 with TRBJ2-3; D ambiguous. Germline V gene sequence: CDR1 MNHEY, CDR2 SVGEGT. CDR3 length equals 15 residues. V was pared by 5 bases and J by 3 bases, with 15 bases between. The CDR3 loop reads CASSNDHILTDTQYF. The CDR3 nucleotides read TGTGCCAGCAGTAACGACCACATTTTGACAGATACGCAGTATTTT.

This chain uses TRBV7-6 with TRBJ2-3, with 9 nucleotides matching TRBD2. Germline V gene sequence: CDR1 SGHVS, CDR2 FNYEAQ. With V trimmed by 2 bases and J by 1 base, 7 bases remained unmatched. CDR3 length: 17 amino acids. CDR3 nucleotides: TGTGCCAGCAGCTTATTACCTAGCGGGACACGCACAGATACGCAGTATTTT. This sequence encodes CASSLLPSGTRTDTQYF.

A remark on this clonotype: The junction shows a germline mismatch at one end, possibly a read error. The chain recombines TRBV18 with TRBJ2-7; 9 bases are a match to TRBD1. Per the germline V gene, CDR1 is KGHSH and CDR2 is LQKENI. This CDR3 has 13 amino acids. CDR3 sequence: CASSPDRDREFRF. CDR3 nucleotide sequence: TGTGCCAGCTCACCTGACCGGGACAGGGAGTTTCGCTTC.

V is TRBV4-1 and J is TRBJ1-5; perhaps TRBD1 as D (5 bases). From germline, CDR1 is MGHRA and CDR2 YSYEKL. The CDR3 is 17 residues long. The V gene lost 2 bases and the J gene lost 1 base, with 15 bases spanning the gap. The CDR3 bases are TGCGCCAGCAGCCAAATAACAGGCGCACTGAGCAATCAGCCCCAGCATTTT. This gives the protein CASSQITGALSNQPQHF.

The sample holds a few counts of this clonotype. The J gene is TRBJ2-1, the V gene TRBV28, with 10 bases fitting TRBD1. The CDR3 covers 13 residues. V lost 10 bases to trimming and J lost 9 bases; unmatched junction nucleotides: 9. The germline gives CDR1 MDHEN, CDR2 SYDVKM. This CDR3 is CAIRDRGHVEQFF. The CDR3 DNA is TGTGCCATCCGAGACAGGGGGCATGTTGAGCAGTTCTTC.

A few counts support this clonotype. V gene TRBV7-8 combines with J gene TRBJ2-2; no clear D. V was trimmed by 0 bases and J by 6 bases, leaving 11 bases between them. Germline-derived CDR1 and CDR2 are SGHVS and FQNEAQ. CDR3 size: 15 residues. CDR3: CASSLAFWEAGELFF. CDR3 in DNA: TGTGCCAGCAGCTTAGCCTTTTGGGAAGCCGGGGAGCTGTTTTTT.

The genes are TRBV29-1 and TRBJ2-2; 8 bases align to TRBD1. With 4 bases clipped from V and 6 bases from J, the junction kept 4 bases outside the gene matches. The CDR3 has 13 amino acids. Looked up from germline, CDR1 is SQVTM and CDR2 is ANQGSEA. The chain's CDR3 is CSVGTGYPGELFF. The CDR3 bases are TGCAGCGTTGGGACAGGGTACCCCGGGGAGCTGTTTTTT.

This chain joins TRBV7-2 and TRBJ2-2, with D perhaps TRBD1 (5 bases). V lost 8 bases to trimming and J lost 4 bases, with 11 bases between them. This CDR3 has 13 amino acids. Germline V gives CDR1 SGHTA, CDR2 FQGNSA. The DNA for the CDR3 is TGTGCCAGCCAGGGAATACGCACCGGGGAGCTGTTTTTT. This gives the protein CASQGIRTGELFF. The complete variable domain, with remaining parts taken from reference TRBV7-2 and TRBJ2-2, reads GAGVSQSPSNKVTEKGKDVELRCDPISGHTALYWYRQSLGQGLEFLIYFQGNSAPDKSGLPSDRFSAERTGGSVSTLTIQRTQQEDSAVYLCASQGIRTGELFFGEGSRLTVL.

The J gene is TRBJ2-7, the V gene TRBV29-1, with 8 bases identical to TRBD1. Germline values: CDR1 SQVTM, CDR2 ANQGSEA. The CDR3 spans 13 residues. The J segment lost 3 bases and the V segment lost 4 bases, leaving 5 bases of the junction unmatched. CDR3 protein: CSVVGTGHYEQYF. CDR3 DNA: TGCAGCGTTGTTGGGACAGGACACTACGAGCAGTACTTC.

The sample holds many counts of this clonotype. The gene calls are TRBV7-9 and TRBJ2-7; the D gene is possibly TRBD1 (6 bases). Germline V CDR1 and CDR2: SEHNR, FQNEAQ (reference sequence). Trimming shortened V by 1 base and J by 2 bases, and 12 bases separated the two germline ends. The CDR3 loop spans 15 amino acids. CDR3 in amino acids: CASSLGPQGAYEQYF. CDR3 DNA sequence: TGTGCCAGCAGCTTAGGGCCACAGGGAGCCTACGAGCAGTACTTC.

CDR3 coding DNA: TGTGCCAGCAGCTCCGGGTCTCCCCAGAACTATGGCTACACCTTC. Translation: CASSSGSPQNYGYTF. This chain links TRBV5-4 with TRBJ1-2; D call uncertain. Germline values: CDR1 SGHNT, CDR2 YYREEE (reference sequence). The CDR3 runs 15 residues. With 3 bases removed from V and 2 bases from J, the gap between germline ends came to 14 bases.